The clone carrying this TCR beta chain was counted once. TCRdb's table, derived via immunoSEQ multiplex PCR, lists solely in-frame clones and lacks some. This sample has roughly 150,000 clones; 80% to 95% occur once, and the top ten carry roughly 0.7%. The data belong to a study of control samples from healthy donors and cancer patients. The sample was blood. This TCR derives from a woman younger than 45 in good health.

CDR3 amino acids: CASSRTGGSPGANVLTF. CDR3 nucleotide sequence: TGTGCCAGCAGTCGGACAGGGGGTTCCCCTGGGGCCAACGTCCTGACTTTC. This chain joins TRBV25-1 and TRBJ2-6, with 10 positions matching TRBD1. This CDR3 comprises 17 residues. V dropped 5 bases and J dropped 2; count of bases not matched to a gene: 6. Germline V lookup: CDR1 MGHDK, CDR2 SYGVNS.